The 25 T cell receptor beta chains below come from one sample, sequenced in a study of shared clonotypes between healthy human individuals (dated by TCRdb to 2019 to 2021). The method was the immunoSEQ multiplex PCR assay. Entries here come from immuneACCESS through TCRdb and include only in-frame sequences with V and J called. Some clones fail to appear in such tables; in the studies checked, an unresolved V gene covers under half of the shortfall, and the cause of the remainder is unknown. The sample contains about 380,000 clones, roughly 96% of them found a single time. Around 0.32% of the sample is taken by the ten largest. Sequenced sample: memory CD8+ T cells sorted from blood. The cell subset or site label for this specimen denotes: CD45RO+ cells pooled with CCR7-negative TemRA cells. These receptors came from a man aged 25 to 45 in good health.

This chain links TRBV15 with TRBJ2-5; 8 bases fit TRBD2. The CDR3 extends over 13 amino acids. Looked up from germline, CDR1 is LNHNV and CDR2 is YYDKDF (reference sequence). Trimming at V came to 5 bases and at J to 8 bases, leaving 7 bases not matched to a gene. DNA of the CDR3: TGTGCCACCAGCGCGGGAGGCGCCCCCACCCAGTACTTC. It encodes CATSAGGAPTQYF.

This clone was counted only a few times. The chain recombines TRBV7-3 with TRBJ1-3; 7 bases align to TRBD1. Germline-derived CDR1 and CDR2 are SGHTA and FQGTGA. This CDR3 contains 14 residues. J gave up 3 bases and V 5 bases, and 4 bases lay outside the gene matches. The CDR3 here is CASSPGGIGNTIYF. Written as DNA, the CDR3 is TGTGCCAGCAGCCCAGGGGGAATTGGAAACACCATATATTTT.

This clone was recorded once. The J gene is TRBJ2-1, the V gene TRBV11-1, with 11 bases aligning to TRBD1. J lost 7 bases, V lost 1 base, and 9 bases had no gene match. The CDR3 has 17 amino acids. Germline CDR1 SGHAT, CDR2 FQDESV (reference sequence). The CDR3 loop is CASSLVTGQGAYNEQFF. The CDR3 nucleotides read TGTGCCAGCAGCTTAGTGACAGGACAGGGGGCGTATAATGAGCAGTTCTTC.

The gene calls are TRBV10-3 and TRBJ2-7; 11 nucleotides match TRBD1. The CDR3 spans 16 residues. CDR1 ENHRY and CDR2 SYGVKD come from the germline V gene. J was trimmed by 0 bases and V by 8 bases; bases with no gene match: 9. CDR3 sequence: CAISAPGQGGSYEQYF. CDR3 sequence (DNA): TGTGCCATCTCAGCCCCGGGACAGGGGGGCTCCTACGAGCAGTACTTC.

The genes are TRBV2 and TRBJ2-7; no reliable D call. V gave up 7 bases and J gave up 0 bases, with 13 bases separating them. Germline CDR1 SNHLY, CDR2 FYNNEI. The CDR3 totals 14 residues. CDR3 region: CASKIGSSSYEQYF. CDR3 sequence (DNA): TGTGCCAGCAAGATCGGCTCCAGCTCCTACGAGCAGTACTTC.

The rearrangement joins TRBV5-1 to TRBJ2-1, with 7 bases that match TRBD2. With V trimmed by 4 bases and J by 9 bases, 22 bases remained unmatched. This CDR3 region has 18 residues. Looked up from germline, CDR1 is SGHRS and CDR2 is YFSETQ. The CDR3 here is CASSTQVVLAPTDGEQFF. As DNA, the CDR3 is TGCGCCAGCAGCACGCAGGTGGTACTAGCGCCCACCGACGGTGAGCAGTTCTTC.

The V gene is TRBV5-6, the J gene TRBJ2-2; no clear D. This CDR3 has 14 amino acids. Germline V gene sequence: CDR1 SGHDT, CDR2 YYEEEE. The germline V and J ends were trimmed by 2 bases and 1 base, with 6 bases remaining between them. This CDR3 is CASSFRLNTGELFF. DNA for the CDR3: TGTGCCAGCAGCTTTCGACTGAACACCGGGGAGCTGTTTTTT. Full variable domain (missing parts from reference TRBV5-6 and TRBJ2-2): DAGVTQSPTHLIKTRGQQVTLRCSPKSGHDTVSWYQQALGQGPQFIFQYYEEEERQRGNFPDRFSGHQFPNYSSELNVNALLLGDSALYLCASSFRLNTGELFFGEGSRLTVL.

The CDR3 loop reads CASSFYLGTVGNTIYF. The CDR3 coding sequence is TGTGCCAGCAGTTTCTATCTCGGGACGGTAGGAAACACCATATATTTT. This rearrangement joins TRBV28 to TRBJ1-3, with D tentatively TRBD1 (5 bases). V lost 3 bases to trimming and J lost 4 bases, with 16 bases between them. The CDR3 runs 16 residues. Germline V lookup: CDR1 MDHEN, CDR2 SYDVKM. The full variable domain, completed using reference TRBV28 and TRBJ1-3, is DVKVTQSSRYLVKRTGEKVFLECVQDMDHENMFWYRQDPGLGLRLIYFSYDVKMKEKGDIPEGYSVSREKKERFSLILESASTNQTSMYLCASSFYLGTVGNTIYFGEGSWLTVV.

The chain carries TRBV25-1 and TRBJ2-1, with 10 bases aligning to TRBD2. Germline assignment: CDR1 MGHDK and CDR2 SYGVNS. The CDR3 contains 12 residues. V lost 6 bases and J lost 8; bases outside the gene matches: 1. This CDR3 is CASRLAGYEQFF. The CDR3 DNA reads TGTGCCAGCAGACTAGCGGGATATGAGCAGTTCTTC.

The V gene is TRBV11-2, the J gene TRBJ2-3; TRBD1 agrees at 10 bases. Losses at the gene ends were 5 bases for V and 14 bases for J; bases not matched to a gene: 16. Germline V gives CDR1 SGHAT, CDR2 FQNNGV. CDR3 length: 15 amino acids. This CDR3 is CASSRLSLPGQGLYF. The CDR3 DNA follows: TGTGCCAGCAGCCGATTATCCCTCCCGGGACAGGGGCTGTATTTT.

The V gene is TRBV7-9, the J gene TRBJ2-7; D not certain. The CDR3 contains 14 residues. V gave up 1 base and J gave up 4 bases, with 11 bases separating them. The germline gives CDR1 SEHNR, CDR2 FQNEAQ (reference sequence). CDR3 sequence reads: CASSLVGRGYEQYF. As DNA, the CDR3 is TGTGCCAGCAGCTTAGTCGGACGCGGATACGAGCAGTACTTC.

This chain uses TRBV27 with TRBJ1-1; TRBD1 matches at 8 bases. Germline V gene lookup returns CDR1 MNHEY and CDR2 SMNVEV (reference sequence). CDR3 size: 13 residues. With V trimmed by 5 bases and J by 7 bases, 6 bases remained unmatched. The CDR3 here is CASSPGTGIEAFF. CDR3 in DNA: TGTGCCAGCAGTCCAGGGACAGGAATTGAAGCTTTCTTT.

The chain couples TRBV27 to TRBJ2-4; D unresolved. The germline V gene encodes CDR1 MNHEY and CDR2 SMNVEV (reference sequence). There are 15 residues in the CDR3. V was cut by 1 base and J by 2 bases, with 9 bases left in between. CDR3 in amino acids: CASSLYLGTKNIQYF. The DNA for the CDR3 is TGTGCCAGCAGTTTATATCTGGGAACCAAAAACATTCAGTACTTC.

The gene calls are TRBV28 and TRBJ2-7, with 8 bases aligning to TRBD2. Losses at the gene ends were 3 bases for V and 5 bases for J; bases not matched to a gene: 18. CDR3 length: 18 amino acids. Germline loops: CDR1 MDHEN, CDR2 SYDVKM. The CDR3 nucleotides read TGTGCCAGCAGTTTGGAGAATTGGGAAGCGGGAGTCTCGAACGAGCAGTACTTC. This encodes CASSLENWEAGVSNEQYF.

The V gene is TRBV5-1, the J gene TRBJ2-5; tentative D call: TRBD2 (7 bases). Looked up from germline, CDR1 is SGHRS and CDR2 is YFSETQ. This CDR3 has 16 residues. V was trimmed by 4 bases and J by 1 base, leaving 17 bases between them. The CDR3, as DNA: TGCGCCAGCAGCGGGGTCGGGGGGCCCCTCCAAGAGACCCAGTACTTC. It yields the protein CASSGVGGPLQETQYF.

This chain uses TRBV9 with TRBJ2-1; 7 bases line up with TRBD2. This CDR3 region has 16 residues. Germline V gene sequence: CDR1 SGDLS, CDR2 YYNGEE. Trimming cost V 3 bases and J 3 bases; bases outside gene matches: 9. The CDR3 DNA reads TGTGCCAGCAGCGCCGATAGAGCGGGGTTCTACAATGAGCAGTTCTTC. It specifies CASSADRAGFYNEQFF.

The chain couples TRBV4-2 to TRBJ2-3; D is unresolved. From germline, CDR1 is LGHNA and CDR2 YNFKEQ. Trimming stripped 4 bases from V and 5 bases from J, with 7 bases between. The CDR3 runs 12 residues. CDR3 DNA sequence: TGTGCCAGCAGCCCGGACCGAGATACGCAGTATTTT. Amino acids: CASSPDRDTQYF.

This clone appeared once. The gene calls are TRBV2 and TRBJ1-1; possible D gene TRBD1, 6 bases. V was shortened by 3 bases and J by 3 bases, with 11 bases between the two germline ends. Germline V gene lookup returns CDR1 SNHLY and CDR2 FYNNEI. The CDR3 runs 14 residues. CDR3 nucleotide sequence: TGTGCCAGCAGTGAGCAGGGGTTGTACACTGAAGCTTTCTTT. Translating it yields CASSEQGLYTEAFF.

This clone was counted once. The gene calls are TRBV6-5 and TRBJ1-5, with D perhaps TRBD1 (5 bases). CDR3 length: 15 amino acids. Trimming cost V 2 bases and J 5 bases, with 13 bases left between them. Germline V gives CDR1 MNHEY, CDR2 SVGAGI. The CDR3, as DNA: TGTGCCAGCAGTTACCGGCGGGGGGGAGATCAGCCCCAGCATTTT. Amino acid sequence: CASSYRRGGDQPQHF.

V usage is TRBV6-1 and J usage is TRBJ2-7; a possible D gene is TRBD2 (6 bases). Germline CDR1 reads MNHNS; CDR2 reads SASEGT. The CDR3 has 15 residues. V was cut by 4 bases and J by 5 bases, with 18 bases left in between. CDR3 in DNA: TGTGCCAGCAGTGTCCTCCGGGGGAAGTGGGACGAGCAGTACTTC. This codes for CASSVLRGKWDEQYF.

This chain joins TRBV9 and TRBJ2-2, with 9 bases aligning to TRBD1. V shed 7 bases and J 4 bases; nucleotides not matched to a gene: 8. CDR1 is SGDLS and CDR2 is YYNGEE in the germline V gene. CDR3 length: 15 amino acids. In DNA form, the CDR3 reads TGTGCCAGCTCCAGGACAGGGGTTCCCACCGGGGAGCTGTTTTTT. It specifies CASSRTGVPTGELFF.

This clone has only one observation. The chain carries TRBV10-3 and TRBJ2-5; D not certain. The length of the CDR3 is 12 residues. V was shortened by 5 bases and J by 2 bases, with 6 bases between the two germline ends. CDR1 is ENHRY, CDR2 SYGVKD, per germline. CDR3 bases: TGTGCCATCAGTAGACCACAAGAGACCCAGTACTTC. As protein: CAISRPQETQYF.

As for this clone: Other DNA sequences in the same sample also yield this CDR3. The chain employs TRBV5-1 and TRBJ2-1; 9 positions match TRBD2. Germline V gene data show CDR1 as SGHRS and CDR2 as YFSETQ. The V and J ends lost 2 bases and 6 bases, in that order; junction bases with no gene match: 12. The CDR3 totals 17 residues. CDR3 bases: TGCGCCAGCAGCTTACAACCGGGACTAGCAGGAGTCAATGAGCAGTTCTTC. Its protein is CASSLQPGLAGVNEQFF.

This chain joins TRBV5-4 and TRBJ2-5; 11 nucleotides agree with TRBD2. The CDR3 contains 15 residues. Germline assignment: CDR1 SGHNT and CDR2 YYREEE (reference sequence). After removal of 0 bases from V and 5 bases from J, the junction contained 3 bases not matched to a gene. This chain's CDR3 is CASSLALAGGETQYF. DNA of the CDR3: TGTGCCAGCAGCTTGGCGCTAGCGGGAGGCGAGACCCAGTACTTC.

The genes are TRBV5-1 and TRBJ2-3; 7 nucleotides agree with TRBD2. The V gene end was trimmed by 6 bases and the J gene end by 5 bases; junction bases not matched to a gene: 6. CDR3 length: 13 amino acids. Germline V gene data show CDR1 as SGHRS and CDR2 as YFSETQ. CDR3 coding DNA: TGCGCCAGCAACACGGGAGGAAGAGATACGCAGTATTTT. Protein: CASNTGGRDTQYF.